Included here is one T cell receptor (beta chain) sequence, with context. The record originates from a study of CD8 T cells in Susac syndrome. With V trimmed by 4 bases and J by 3 bases, 2 bases remained unmatched. Germline V CDR1 and CDR2: SGHVS, FNYEAQ. The CDR3 is 15 amino acids. An amount of RNA that ranged from about 0.45 to 1 ug was reverse transcribed with random hexamers. TCRdb re-called the immunoSEQ multiplex PCR reads with MiXCR, one entry per CDR3 protein. The sample has 150,000 to 200,000 distinct CDR3 sequences, just over 90% seen once. The sequence was collected from a human donor in good health. This chain connects TRBV7-6 to TRBJ2-5, with 13 bases matching TRBD2. What was sequenced was CD4+ T cells from PBMCs. CDR3 amino acids: CASSSGLAGEETQYF. CDR3 in DNA: TGTGCCAGCAGCTCCGGACTAGCGGGGGAAGAGACCCAGTACTTC.